The 2 T cell receptor beta chains below come from one sample, sequenced in a study of blood T cell repertoires in COVID-19 (dated by TCRdb to 2018 to 2020). The method behind the library was the immunoSEQ multiplex PCR assay. TCRdb obtained this table from immuneACCESS and retained in-frame rearrangements with V and J assigned. These tables miss some clones; where compared with another copy, unresolved V genes account for less than half of the shortfall, and the remainder is unexplained. A total of about 98,000 clones appear in this sample, about 84% of them only once. The ten biggest clones cover roughly 10% of the sample. Sequences were obtained from peripheral blood. These receptors all come from a woman older than 75 with acute or convalescent COVID-19.

V usage is TRBV5-1 and J usage is TRBJ2-7; no firm D call. V lost 5 bases, J lost 0 bases, and 12 bases lay in between. The CDR3 loop spans 14 amino acids. Looked up from germline, CDR1 is SGHRS and CDR2 is YFSETQ. CDR3 DNA: TGCGCCAGCAGAACGCAACCGAGCTCCTACGAGCAGTACGTC. Translation gives CASRTQPSSYEQYV.

This chain joins TRBV5-1 and TRBJ2-1; D might be TRBD1 (6 bases). Germline loops: CDR1 SGHRS, CDR2 YFSETQ. Trimming removed 4 bases at V and 7 bases at J, with 15 bases between. The CDR3 has 14 amino acids. The CDR3 protein is CASSRTAGENEQFF. As DNA, the CDR3 is TGCGCCAGCAGCCGGACCGCAGGGGAGAATGAGCAGTTCTTC.